This T cell receptor beta chain emerged from a study of CD8 T cells in Susac syndrome. On the study more broadly: Among the Susac syndrome patients who underwent sequencing, about 6 had clinically active disease, while about 8 of them were in remission.

This CDR3 has 13 amino acids. The V gene's germline CDR1 is KGHSH and CDR2 LQKENI. Recently defined diagnostic criteria classed the Susac syndrome patients as definite or probable. To note about this clonotype: No antigen is known for it. Sequence at one end of the junction differs from germline and may be a read error.

Study-wide findings and caveats: CD4+ repertoires of Susac syndrome patients lacked detectable clonal expansion.

With random hexamers, about 0.5 to 1 ug RNA was reverse transcribed. Multiplex immunoSEQ PCR targeted 54 Vbeta and 13 Jbeta TCR beta segments. One entry per CDR3 protein results from TCRdb running MiXCR on the immunoSEQ multiplex PCR reads. The sample yields 160,000 or so distinct CDR3 sequences, 95% seen once. Material for sequencing was CD4+ T cells from PBMCs. This receptor was identified in a human donor with Susac syndrome. V and J are TRBV18 and TRBJ2-2; the D call may be TRBD1 or TRBD2 (5 bases each). CDR3 nucleotides: TGTGCCAGCTCCCTCCAGGGAGACGGGGATCTGTTTTTT. This sequence encodes CASSLQGDGDLFF.